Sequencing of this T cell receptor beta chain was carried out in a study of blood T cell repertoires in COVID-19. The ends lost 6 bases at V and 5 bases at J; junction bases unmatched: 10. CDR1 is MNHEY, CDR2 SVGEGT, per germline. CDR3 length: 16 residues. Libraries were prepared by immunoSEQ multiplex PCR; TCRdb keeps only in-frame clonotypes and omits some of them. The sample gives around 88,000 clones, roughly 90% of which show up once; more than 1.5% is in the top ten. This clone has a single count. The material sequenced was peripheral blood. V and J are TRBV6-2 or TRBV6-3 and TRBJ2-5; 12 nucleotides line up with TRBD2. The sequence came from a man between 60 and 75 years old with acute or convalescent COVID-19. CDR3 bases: TGTGCCAGCAGCCCGGATGCTAGCGGGAGGGGGGAGACCCAGTACTTC. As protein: CASSPDASGRGETQYF.